This T cell receptor beta chain derives from a study of blood T cell repertoires in COVID-19. Study-wide background: Donors in the United States, Italy and Spain gave samples during acute or convalescent COVID-19. PBMCs, B-cell-depleted T cells, or T cells were the source of the cDNA or gDNA that made up the material.

In the original workflow: By means of reference gene primer amplification, nucleated cell counts were estimated. The method was immunoSEQ multiplex PCR; TCRdb's version includes in-frame clones alone and lacks a portion of them. Clone size and the V and J calls come from that table; the DNA yielded D and trimming. This table has approximately 120,000 clones, approximately 85% appearing once. V was clipped by 1 base and J by 6 bases, with 11 bases between them. CDR3 size: 14 residues. The germline V gene encodes CDR1 SGDLS and CDR2 YYNGEE. The Seattle site enrolled patients during active infection and followed them longitudinally.

Sequenced material: peripheral blood. This receptor was obtained from a woman older than 75 with COVID-19, enrolled during active disease. This chain connects TRBV9 to TRBJ2-1; D is unclear. The CDR3 nucleotides read TGTGCCAGCAGCGTATCCGGAACTACCAATGAGCAGTTCTTC. Protein sequence: CASSVSGTTNEQFF.